The following is a T cell receptor beta chain sequence with its context. Its target is not known. The TRB cDNA libraries were prepared by 5' RACE with UMI labels. TCRdb re-called the 5' RACE reads; one entry per CDR3 protein, DNA not given. Its clone listing holds some 45,000 distinct CDR3 sequences. Naive CD8+ T cells had a CD45RO-CCR7+CD27+CD95- phenotype. The source of the sample is a study of CXCR3-negative and CXCR3-positive naive CD8 T cells. Study results and caveats: Post-cryopreservation CXCR3 expression was partly diminished, and the bulk of assays employed fresh PBMCs. Naive cells positive for CXCR3 carried more hydrophobic TRB CDR3s than CXCR3-negative ones. Both naive subsets showed comparably high diversity, and memory CD8+ cells showed much lower diversity.

The CDR3 loop spans 15 amino acids. CDR1 and CDR2 (germline): LGHNA, YNFKEQ. The rearrangement links TRBV4-2 to TRBJ2-7. What was sequenced was naive CXCR3- CD8+ T cells from blood. Regarding subset: CD45RO-CCR7+CD27+CD95- naive CD8+ T cells lacking CXCR3 (TNR3-). The receptor was derived from a human donor in good health. Some clones in this sample may be carry-over from other donors' samples. The CDR3 reads CASSQGEGSSYEQYF.